Following are 7 T cell receptor beta chains from one sample sequenced in a study of blood T cell repertoires in COVID-19. Clones were read by immunoSEQ multiplex PCR, and TCRdb kept only the in-frame ones, dropping some. Among 410,000 or so clones listed, about 91% were seen once. Sequencing input: peripheral blood. The receptor source for this set is a woman in her thirties or forties with COVID-19, enrolled during active disease.

The chain employs TRBV6-2 or TRBV6-3 and TRBJ2-2; no definite D call. V lost 2 bases, J lost 7 bases, and 14 bases lay in between. The germline gives CDR1 MNHEY, CDR2 SVGEGT. The CDR3 spans 15 residues. This chain's CDR3 is CASSYGGNAFGELFF. The CDR3 nucleotides are TGTGCCAGCAGTTACGGCGGCAACGCATTCGGGGAGCTGTTTTTT.

This chain uses TRBV28 with TRBJ1-6, with D hard to call. V gave up 6 bases and J gave up 8 bases, with 20 bases separating them. CDR1 MDHEN and CDR2 SYDVKM come from the germline V gene. The length of the CDR3 is 16 residues. CDR3 sequence reads: CASSLRRRTPDSPLHF. The CDR3 DNA sequence: TGTGCCAGCAGCCTCCGTAGGAGGACGCCGGATTCACCCCTCCACTTT.

This clone was seen once. CDR3 sequence: CASSLTRGPETQYF. CDR3 DNA: TGTGCCAGCAGCCTCACTAGAGGACCAGAGACCCAGTACTTC. The rearrangement joins TRBV28 to TRBJ2-5; D possibly corresponds to TRBD2 (5 bases). Looked up from germline, CDR1 is MDHEN and CDR2 is SYDVKM. V was trimmed by 6 bases and J by 4 bases, leaving 15 bases between them. The CDR3 covers 14 residues.

This rearrangement joins TRBV5-4 to TRBJ2-1; 10 bases are shared with TRBD2. Germline lookup yields CDR1 SGHNT and CDR2 YYREEE (reference sequence). CDR3 size: 17 residues. The V and J ends lost 0 bases and 3 bases, in that order; junction bases with no gene match: 6. The CDR3 spells CASSLASGTSVYNEQFF. The DNA for the CDR3 is TGTGCCAGCAGCTTGGCGAGCGGGACTAGCGTCTACAATGAGCAGTTCTTC.

This clone was recorded once. The CDR3 spells CASRRTSSGELFF. CDR3 nucleotides: TGTGCCAGCAGAAGGACTAGCTCCGGGGAGCTGTTTTTT. The chain links TRBV25-1 to TRBJ2-2, with 8 bases lining up with TRBD2. CDR1 is MGHDK and CDR2 is SYGVNS in the germline V gene. The ends lost 6 bases at V and 6 bases at J; junction bases unmatched: 3. There are 13 residues in the CDR3.

The chain joins TRBV27 to TRBJ1-2; D perhaps matches TRBD1 (5 bases). This CDR3 contains 12 residues. Germline CDR1 is MNHEY and CDR2 is SMNVEV (reference sequence). Trimming took 6 bases from V and 8 from J, leaving 13 bases between them. The CDR3: CASSASWGGYTF. Here the CDR3 DNA reads TGTGCCAGCAGCGCATCCTGGGGCGGCTACACCTTC.

As DNA, the CDR3 is TGTGCCAGCTCAGGAGGGGTACACAATGAGCAGTTCTTC. Protein: CASSGGVHNEQFF. V gene TRBV7-9 combines with J gene TRBJ2-1; tentative D call: TRBD2 (6 bases). Germline V gives CDR1 SEHNR, CDR2 FQNEAQ (reference sequence). V was trimmed by 8 bases and J by 5 bases, leaving 13 bases between them. CDR3 length: 13 amino acids. The whole variable domain, filled in from reference TRBV7-9 and TRBJ2-1, reads DTGVSQNPRHKITKRGQNVTFRCDPISEHNRLYWYRQTLGQGPEFLTYFQNEAQLEKSRLLSDRFSAERPKGSFSTLEIQRTEQGDSAMYLCASSGGVHNEQFFGPGTRLTVL.